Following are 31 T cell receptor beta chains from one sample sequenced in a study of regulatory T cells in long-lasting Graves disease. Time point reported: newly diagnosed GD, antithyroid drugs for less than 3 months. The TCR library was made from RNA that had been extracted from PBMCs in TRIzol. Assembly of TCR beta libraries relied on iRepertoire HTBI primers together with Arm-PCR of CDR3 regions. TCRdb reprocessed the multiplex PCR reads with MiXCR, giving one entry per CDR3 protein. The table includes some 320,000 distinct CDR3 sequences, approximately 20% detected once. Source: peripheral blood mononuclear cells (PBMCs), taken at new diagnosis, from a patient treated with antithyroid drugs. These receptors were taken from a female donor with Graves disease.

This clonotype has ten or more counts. The CDR3 DNA is TGTGCCTGGAGCGACGACTCCCATGAGCAGTTCTTC. Its protein is CAWSDDSHEQFF. The gene calls are TRBV30 and TRBJ2-1; no clear D. The germline V and J ends were trimmed by 3 bases and 8 bases, with 11 bases remaining between them. Germline V gene data show CDR1 as GTSNPN and CDR2 as SVGIG (reference sequence). The CDR3 is made up of 12 amino acids. Complete variable domain (other parts from reference TRBV30 and TRBJ2-1): SQTIHQWPATLVQPVGSPLSLECTVEGTSNPNLYWYRQAAGRGLQLLFYSVGIGQISSEVPQNLSASRPQDRQFILSSKKLLLSDSGFYLCAWSDDSHEQFFGPGTRLTVL.

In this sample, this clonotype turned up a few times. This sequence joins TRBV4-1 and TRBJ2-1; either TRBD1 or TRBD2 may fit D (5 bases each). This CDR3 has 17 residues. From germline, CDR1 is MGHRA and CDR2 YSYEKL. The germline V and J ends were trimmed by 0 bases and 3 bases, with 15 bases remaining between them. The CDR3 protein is CASSQDRGGPVYNEQFF. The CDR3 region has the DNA TGCGCCAGCAGCCAAGATCGGGGCGGGCCTGTCTACAATGAGCAGTTCTTC.

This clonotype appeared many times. In DNA form, the CDR3 reads TGTGCCAGCAAGGAGGGGAGGATCTACGAGCAGTACTTC. Protein product: CASKEGRIYEQYF. This sequence joins TRBV28 and TRBJ2-7; possible D gene TRBD2, 6 bases. The germline V gene encodes CDR1 MDHEN and CDR2 SYDVKM. The CDR3 consists of 13 residues. The germline V and J ends were trimmed by 7 bases and 3 bases, with 13 bases remaining between them.

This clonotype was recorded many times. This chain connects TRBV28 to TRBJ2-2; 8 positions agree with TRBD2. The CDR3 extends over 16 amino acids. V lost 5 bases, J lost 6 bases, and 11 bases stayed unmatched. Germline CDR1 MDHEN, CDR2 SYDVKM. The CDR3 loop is CASSPPAGGAPGELFF. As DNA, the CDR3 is TGTGCCAGCAGTCCGCCGGCGGGAGGTGCTCCCGGGGAGCTGTTTTTT. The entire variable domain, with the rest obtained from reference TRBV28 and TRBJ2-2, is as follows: DVKVTQSSRYLVKRTGEKVFLECVQDMDHENMFWYRQDPGLGLRLIYFSYDVKMKEKGDIPEGYSVSREKKERFSLILESASTNQTSMYLCASSPPAGGAPGELFFGEGSRLTVL.

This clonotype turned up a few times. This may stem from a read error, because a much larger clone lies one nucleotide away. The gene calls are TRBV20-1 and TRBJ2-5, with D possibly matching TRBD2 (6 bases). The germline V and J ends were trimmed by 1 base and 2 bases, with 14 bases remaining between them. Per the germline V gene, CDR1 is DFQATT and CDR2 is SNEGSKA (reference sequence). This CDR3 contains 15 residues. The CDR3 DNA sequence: TGCAGTGCTAGAGGAGGGTCCGGGAGACAAGAGACCCAGTACTTC. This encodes CSARGGSGRQETQYF.

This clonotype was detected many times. The chain's CDR3 is CASRSGTTLYEQYF. DNA of the CDR3: TGCGCCAGCAGGTCCGGGACTACTCTCTACGAGCAGTACTTC. The chain has TRBV5-1 and TRBJ2-7; TRBD2 matches 7 bases. Germline loops: CDR1 SGHRS, CDR2 YFSETQ. CDR3 length equals 14 residues. V lost 5 bases, J lost 3 bases, and 8 bases stayed unmatched.

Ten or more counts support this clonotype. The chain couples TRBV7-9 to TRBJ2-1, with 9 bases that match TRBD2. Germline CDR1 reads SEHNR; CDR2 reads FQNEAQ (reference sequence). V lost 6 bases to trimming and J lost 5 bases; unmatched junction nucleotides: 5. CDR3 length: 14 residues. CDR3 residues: CASSVLAGDNEQFF. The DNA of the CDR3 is TGTGCCAGCAGTGTGTTAGCGGGAGACAATGAGCAGTTCTTC.

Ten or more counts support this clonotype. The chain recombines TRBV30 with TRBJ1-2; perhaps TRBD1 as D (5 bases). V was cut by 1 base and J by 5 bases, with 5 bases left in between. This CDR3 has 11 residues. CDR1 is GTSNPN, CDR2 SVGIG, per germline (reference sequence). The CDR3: CAWSAGYGYTF. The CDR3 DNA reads TGTGCCTGGAGTGCAGGGTATGGCTACACCTTC.

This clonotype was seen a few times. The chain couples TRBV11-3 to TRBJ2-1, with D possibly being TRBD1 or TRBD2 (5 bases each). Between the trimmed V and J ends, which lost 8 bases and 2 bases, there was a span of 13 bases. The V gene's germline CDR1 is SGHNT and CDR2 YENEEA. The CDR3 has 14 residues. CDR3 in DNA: TGTGCCAGCCGGGACCGAGGTACCTACAATGAGCAGTTCTTC. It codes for CASRDRGTYNEQFF.

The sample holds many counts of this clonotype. The CDR3 is CAWSSGRPLHF. CDR3 coding DNA: TGTGCCTGGAGTTCTGGTCGGCCCCTCCACTTT. The rearrangement uses TRBV30 and TRBJ1-6; no definite D call. The V end lost 2 bases, the J end lost 13 bases, and 9 bases lay between the germline ends. The CDR3 spans 11 residues. CDR1 is GTSNPN and CDR2 is SVGIG in the germline V gene (reference sequence). Combining the CDR3 with reference TRBV30 and TRBJ1-6 gives the whole variable domain SQTIHQWPATLVQPVGSPLSLECTVEGTSNPNLYWYRQAAGRGLQLLFYSVGIGQISSEVPQNLSASRPQDRQFILSSKKLLLSDSGFYLCAWSSGRPLHFGNGTRLTVT.

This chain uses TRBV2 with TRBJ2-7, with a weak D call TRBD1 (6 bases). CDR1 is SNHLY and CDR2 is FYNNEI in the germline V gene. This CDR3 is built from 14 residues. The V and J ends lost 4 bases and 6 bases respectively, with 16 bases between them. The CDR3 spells CASSVWLVRGEQYF. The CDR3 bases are TGTGCCAGCAGTGTTTGGTTGGTCAGGGGCGAGCAGTACTTC.

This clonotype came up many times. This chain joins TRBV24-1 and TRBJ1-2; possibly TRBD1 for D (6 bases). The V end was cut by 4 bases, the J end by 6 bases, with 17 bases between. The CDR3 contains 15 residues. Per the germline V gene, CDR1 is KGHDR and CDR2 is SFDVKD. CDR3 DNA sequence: TGTGCCACCAGTGACCTCCCCACAGGGACGAATGGCTACACCTTC. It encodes CATSDLPTGTNGYTF.

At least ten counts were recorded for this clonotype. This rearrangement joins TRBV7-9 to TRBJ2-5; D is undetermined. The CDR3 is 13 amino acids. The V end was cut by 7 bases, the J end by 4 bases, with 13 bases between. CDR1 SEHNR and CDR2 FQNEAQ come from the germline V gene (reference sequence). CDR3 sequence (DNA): TGTGCCAGCACCCCGAGTGAGCGAGAGACCCAGTACTTC. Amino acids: CASTPSERETQYF.

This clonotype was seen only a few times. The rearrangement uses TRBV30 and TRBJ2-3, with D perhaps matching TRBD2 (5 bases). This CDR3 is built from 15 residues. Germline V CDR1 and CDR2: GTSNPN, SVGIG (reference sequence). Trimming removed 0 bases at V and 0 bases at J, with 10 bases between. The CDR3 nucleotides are TGTGCCTGGAGTGTAGGAGGCTCTAGCACAGATACGCAGTATTTT. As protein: CAWSVGGSSTDTQYF.

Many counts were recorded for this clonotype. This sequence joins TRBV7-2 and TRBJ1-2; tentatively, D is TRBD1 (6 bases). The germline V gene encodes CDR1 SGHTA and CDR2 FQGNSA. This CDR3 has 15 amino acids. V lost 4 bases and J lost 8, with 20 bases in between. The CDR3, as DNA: TGTGCCAGCAGCTCCTACCTTCGGGGGCAGGGAGGCTACACCTTC. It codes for CASSSYLRGQGGYTF.

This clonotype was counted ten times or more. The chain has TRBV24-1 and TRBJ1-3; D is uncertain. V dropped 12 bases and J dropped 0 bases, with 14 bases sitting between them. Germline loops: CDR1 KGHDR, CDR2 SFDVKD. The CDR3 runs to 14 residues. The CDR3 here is CAPHWFHSGNTIYF. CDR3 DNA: TGTGCCCCTCATTGGTTTCACTCTGGAAACACCATATATTTT.

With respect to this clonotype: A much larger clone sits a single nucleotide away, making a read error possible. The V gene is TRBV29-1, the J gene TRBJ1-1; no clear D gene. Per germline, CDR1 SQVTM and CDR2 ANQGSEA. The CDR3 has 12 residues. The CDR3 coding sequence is TGCAGCTTTGAGGGTGGGGAGACTGAAGCTTTCTTT. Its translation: CSFEGGETEAFF.

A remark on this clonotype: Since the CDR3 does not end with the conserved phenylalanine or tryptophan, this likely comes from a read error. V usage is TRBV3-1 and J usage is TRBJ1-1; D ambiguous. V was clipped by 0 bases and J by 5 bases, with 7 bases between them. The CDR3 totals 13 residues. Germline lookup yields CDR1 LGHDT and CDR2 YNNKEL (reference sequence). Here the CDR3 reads CASSQDLWTEAFL. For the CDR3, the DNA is TGTGCCAGCAGCCAAGATTTATGGACTGAAGCTTTCTTA.

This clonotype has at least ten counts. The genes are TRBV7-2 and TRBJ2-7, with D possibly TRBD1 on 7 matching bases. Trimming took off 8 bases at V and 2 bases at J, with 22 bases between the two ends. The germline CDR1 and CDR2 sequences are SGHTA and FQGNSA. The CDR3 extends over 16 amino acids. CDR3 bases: TGTGCCAGCGCAGAGAGTTCAGGGGGGCGCCCCTACGAGCAGTACTTC. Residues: CASAESSGGRPYEQYF.

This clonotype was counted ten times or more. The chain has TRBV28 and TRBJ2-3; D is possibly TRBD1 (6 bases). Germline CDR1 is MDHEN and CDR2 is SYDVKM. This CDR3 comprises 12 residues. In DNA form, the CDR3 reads TGTGCGGGGGCATCAGGGAGCGATACGCAGTATTTT. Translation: CAGASGSDTQYF.

The CDR3 here is CSVPGLYNEQFF. The CDR3 DNA is TGCAGCGTTCCGGGACTTTACAATGAGCAGTTCTTC. This sequence joins TRBV29-1 and TRBJ2-1, with D maybe TRBD2 (6 bases). The V end lost 5 bases, the J end lost 4 bases, and 9 bases lay between the germline ends. Germline V CDR1 and CDR2: SQVTM, ANQGSEA. CDR3 size: 12 residues.

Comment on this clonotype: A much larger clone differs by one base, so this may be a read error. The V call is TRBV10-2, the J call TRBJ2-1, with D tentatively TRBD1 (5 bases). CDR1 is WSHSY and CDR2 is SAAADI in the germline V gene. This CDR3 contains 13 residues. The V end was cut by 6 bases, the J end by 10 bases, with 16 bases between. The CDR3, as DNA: TGCGCCAGCAGCCCCCAGGGTTTCGACGAGCAGTTCTTC. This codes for CASSPQGFDEQFF.

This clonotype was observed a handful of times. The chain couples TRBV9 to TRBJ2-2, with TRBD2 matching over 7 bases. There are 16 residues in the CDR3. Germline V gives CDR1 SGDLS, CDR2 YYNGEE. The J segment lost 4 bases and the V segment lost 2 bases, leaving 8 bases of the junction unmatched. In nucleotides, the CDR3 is TGTGCCAGCAGCGTGGGGCTAGCGGTGATCACCGGGGAGCTGTTTTTT. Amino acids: CASSVGLAVITGELFF.

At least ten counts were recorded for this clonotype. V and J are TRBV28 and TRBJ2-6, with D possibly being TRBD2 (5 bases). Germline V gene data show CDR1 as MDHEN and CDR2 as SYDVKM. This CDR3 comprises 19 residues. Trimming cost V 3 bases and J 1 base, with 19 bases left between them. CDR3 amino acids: CASSLGFGLRGSGANVLTF. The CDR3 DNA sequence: TGTGCCAGCAGTTTGGGGTTTGGACTCAGAGGGTCTGGGGCCAACGTCCTGACTTTC.

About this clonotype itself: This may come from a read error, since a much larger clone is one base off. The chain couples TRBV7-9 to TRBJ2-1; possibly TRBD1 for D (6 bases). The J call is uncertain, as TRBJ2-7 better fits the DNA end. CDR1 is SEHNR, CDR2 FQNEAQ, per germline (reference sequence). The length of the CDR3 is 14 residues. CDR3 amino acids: CASSEGGPAAEQYF. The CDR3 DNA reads TGTGCCAGCAGTGAAGGGGGACCGGCCGCAGAGCAGTACTTC.

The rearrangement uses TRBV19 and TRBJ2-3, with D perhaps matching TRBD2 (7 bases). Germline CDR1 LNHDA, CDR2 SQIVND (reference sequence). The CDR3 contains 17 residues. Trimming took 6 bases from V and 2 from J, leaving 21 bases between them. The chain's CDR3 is CASSSGEAGYPTDTQYF. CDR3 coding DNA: TGTGCCAGTAGCTCAGGGGAAGCGGGGTACCCCACAGATACGCAGTATTTT. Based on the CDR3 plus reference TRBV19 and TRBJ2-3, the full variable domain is DGGITQSPKYLFRKEGQNVTLSCEQNLNHDAMYWYRQDPGQGLRLIYYSQIVNDFQKGDIAEGYSVSREKKESFPLTVTSAQKNPTAFYLCASSSGEAGYPTDTQYFGPGTRLTVL.

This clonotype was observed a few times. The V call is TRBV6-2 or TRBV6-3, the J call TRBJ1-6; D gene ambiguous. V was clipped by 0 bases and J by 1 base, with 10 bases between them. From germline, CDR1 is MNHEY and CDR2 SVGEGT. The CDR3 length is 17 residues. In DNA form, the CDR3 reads TGTGCCAGCAGTTACTCTAGTTACAGTTCCTATAATTCACCCCTCCACTTT. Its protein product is CASSYSSYSSYNSPLHF.

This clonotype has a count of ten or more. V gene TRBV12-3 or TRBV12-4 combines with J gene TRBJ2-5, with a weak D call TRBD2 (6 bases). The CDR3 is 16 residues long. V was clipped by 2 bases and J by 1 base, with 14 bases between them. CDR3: CASSLWGVRGQETQYF. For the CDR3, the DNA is TGTGCCAGCAGTTTATGGGGGGTCCGAGGCCAAGAGACCCAGTACTTC.

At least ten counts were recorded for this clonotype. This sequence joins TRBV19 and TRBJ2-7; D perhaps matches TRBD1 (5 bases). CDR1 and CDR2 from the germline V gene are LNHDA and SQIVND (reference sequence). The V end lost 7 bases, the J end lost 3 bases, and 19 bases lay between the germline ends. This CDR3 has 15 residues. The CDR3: CASKGHAQGFYEQYF. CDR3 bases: TGTGCCAGTAAGGGGCATGCACAAGGTTTCTACGAGCAGTACTTC.

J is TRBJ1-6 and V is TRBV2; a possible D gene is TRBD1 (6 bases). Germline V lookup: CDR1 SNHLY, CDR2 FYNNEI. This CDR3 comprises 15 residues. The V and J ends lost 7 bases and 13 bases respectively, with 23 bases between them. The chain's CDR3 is CASTVLGGGQQPLHF. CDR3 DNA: TGTGCCAGCACTGTCCTCGGAGGGGGACAACAGCCCCTCCACTTT.

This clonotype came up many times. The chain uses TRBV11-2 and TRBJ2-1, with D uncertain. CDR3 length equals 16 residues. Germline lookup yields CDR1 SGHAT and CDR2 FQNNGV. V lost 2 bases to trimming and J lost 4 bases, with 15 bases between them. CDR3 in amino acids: CASSLNPNAPYNEQFF. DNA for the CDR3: TGTGCCAGCAGCTTAAACCCCAACGCTCCATACAATGAGCAGTTCTTC.